This T cell receptor (beta chain) was documented in a study of T-cell memory formation after mild COVID-19. CDR1 SGHRS and CDR2 YFSETQ come from the germline V gene. This CDR3 is 15 amino acids long. J gave up 2 bases and V 3 bases, and 5 bases lay outside the gene matches. TCRdb reprocessed the 5' RACE reads with MiXCR, giving one entry per CDR3 protein. This table holds 580,000 or so distinct CDR3 sequences, 17% found once. General study findings and limits: Some SARS-CoV-2-responding clones were already detected in memory before infection. Contracting CD4+ clones were located mainly in CM and EM, and CD8+ clones in EMRA.

About this clonotype itself: The antigen remains undetermined.

This receptor was obtained from an adult woman who had mild COVID-19 (a few samples of this study predate the infection). Cell type and time point are not known. J is TRBJ1-1 and V is TRBV5-1, with 9 nucleotides matching TRBD1. Sequencing was done on a sample of PBMCs or a T cell subset sorted from them (not recorded which). The CDR3 is CASSYGTGRNTEAFF. The DNA for the CDR3 is TGCGCCAGCAGCTATGGGACAGGGAGAAACACTGAAGCTTTCTTT.